Listed here are 30 T cell receptor beta chains from one sample, sequenced in a study of T cell clonality in common variable immunodeficiency. The data were produced by immunoSEQ multiplex PCR, yet TCRdb's version contains in-frame clones alone and is incomplete. The sample contains tens of thousands of clones, none of them singletons. Sequencing used peripheral blood mononuclear cells. These receptors all stem from a person aged 18-70 years in good health.

This clone was seen at least ten times. The CDR3 end is not reached by the read, which stops 3 residues before it; the germline J gene fills it in. V and J are TRBV20-1 and TRBJ1-1, with TRBD1 as a possible D gene (6 bases). The CDR3 covers 12 residues. V lost 6 bases to trimming and J lost 3 bases, with 11 bases between them. CDR1 DFQATT and CDR2 SNEGSKA come from the germline V gene (reference sequence). The part of the CDR3 DNA that was read is TGCAGTGCCTCCCGGACAGACACTGAA. It yields the protein CSASRTDTE. Given in full, the CDR3 is CSASRTDTEAFF.

This clone was observed at least ten times. The read terminates 3 residues before the CDR3 end, so the remaining end is supplied by the germline J gene. The chain joins TRBV7-6 to TRBJ1-6, with D possibly TRBD1 on 6 matching bases. Trimming shortened V by 3 bases and J by 3 bases, and 9 bases separated the two germline ends. Germline V gene data show CDR1 as SGHVS and CDR2 as FNYEAQ. The CDR3 extends over 15 amino acids. This CDR3 is CASSFRTDYNSPLHF. The sequenced part of the CDR3 DNA is TGTGCCAGCAGCTTTAGGACAGACTATAATTCACCC.

This clone was observed many times. The CDR3 extends 3 residues past the end of the read, so its final part is completed from the germline J gene. The chain recombines TRBV19 with TRBJ1-1; D is ambiguous. The CDR3 is 13 residues long. CDR1 LNHDA and CDR2 SQIVND come from the germline V gene (reference sequence). V gave up 3 bases and J gave up 7 bases, with 12 bases separating them. CDR3 sequence: CASSIITASEAFF. Partial CDR3 DNA: TGTGCCAGTAGTATCATAACAGCCAGTGAA.

Ten or more counts support this clone. The sequenced fragment ends 3 residues before the CDR3 boundary, so the rest is inferred from the germline J gene. The chain has TRBV6-2 or TRBV6-3 and TRBJ1-1; D is uncertain. Trimming pared 0 bases from V and 7 bases from J, leaving 6 bases between. The CDR3 runs 12 residues. CDR1 MNHEY and CDR2 SVGEGT come from the germline V gene. The covered CDR3 bases are TGTGCCAGCAGTTACTCGCCGGGTGAA. Amino acid sequence: CASSYSPGE. In full, the CDR3 reads CASSYSPGEAFF.

This clone was observed many times. The read comes to an end 3 residues before the CDR3 does, leaving the germline J gene to fill in the end. The V gene is TRBV19, the J gene TRBJ1-1; 7 bases line up with TRBD1. V was clipped by 3 bases and J by 4 bases; unmatched bases: 5. The CDR3 runs 14 residues. Germline V gene sequence: CDR1 LNHDA, CDR2 SQIVND (reference sequence). Partial CDR3 DNA: TGTGCCAGTAGTATCCGGACAGGTACCACTGAA. This encodes CASSIRTGTTE. The whole CDR3 protein reads CASSIRTGTTEAFF.

There are a few counts of this clone. The read ends 3 residues before the CDR3 terminus; that terminus is restored from the germline J gene. The chain is built from TRBV2 and TRBJ2-1, with 7 nucleotides matching TRBD2. Losses at the gene ends were 6 bases for V and 6 bases for J; bases not matched to a gene: 17. The CDR3 length is 17 residues. Germline V gene lookup returns CDR1 SNHLY and CDR2 FYNNEI. The sequenced CDR3 bases are TGTGCCAGCAGCCTAACCTCTAGCGGCACTGGGGCCAATGAG. This gives the protein CASSLTSSGTGANE. The complete CDR3 reads CASSLTSSGTGANEQFF.

This clone was detected many times. The read comes to an end 3 residues before the CDR3 does, leaving the germline J gene to fill in the end. V usage is TRBV18 and J usage is TRBJ2-5, with a possible D match to TRBD1 (6 bases). Between the trimmed V and J ends, which lost 0 bases and 3 bases, there was a span of 8 bases. The CDR3 contains 14 residues. The germline V gene encodes CDR1 KGHSH and CDR2 LQKENI. The DNA read from the CDR3 is TGTGCCAGCTCACCACCGGGGGACAAAGAGACC. Translated: CASSPPGDKET. From start to end, the CDR3 is CASSPPGDKETQYF. Using reference TRBV18 and TRBJ2-5 for the parts outside the CDR3, the full variable domain is NAGVMQNPRHLVRRRGQEARLRCSPMKGHSHVYWYRQLPEEGLKFMVYLQKENIIDESGMPKERFSAEFPKEGPSILRIQQVVRGDSAAYFCASSPPGDKETQYFGPGTRLLVL.

This clone has at least ten counts. The CDR3 extends 3 residues past the end of the read, so its final part is completed from the germline J gene. The rearrangement uses TRBV29-1 and TRBJ2-3, with D perhaps matching TRBD1 (5 bases). The CDR3 runs 15 residues. V lost 3 bases and J lost 2, with 15 bases in between. Germline lookup yields CDR1 SQVTM and CDR2 ANQGSEA. The CDR3 here is CSVDADRANTDTQYF. The part of the CDR3 DNA that was read is TGCAGCGTTGACGCTGACAGAGCTAACACAGATACG.

This clone appeared many times. The read finishes 3 residues shy of the CDR3 end, and the germline J gene is used to complete it. The rearrangement joins TRBV2 to TRBJ2-5, with 7 bases aligning to TRBD2. Trimming cost V 4 bases and J 2 bases; bases outside gene matches: 4. CDR1 SNHLY and CDR2 FYNNEI come from the germline V gene. The CDR3 totals 14 residues. CDR3 bases read: TGTGCCAGCAGTGTCAGGCGGGGGCAAGAGACC. The encoded protein is CASSVRRGQET. The full CDR3 sequence reads CASSVRRGQETQYF. Variable domain in full (rest from reference TRBV2 and TRBJ2-5): EPEVTQTPSHQVTQMGQEVILRCVPISNHLYFYWYRQILGQKVEFLVSFYNNEISEKSEIFDDQFSVERPDGSNFTLKIRSTKLEDSAMYFCASSVRRGQETQYFGPGTRLLVL.

This clone has a handful of counts. The read stops 3 residues short of the end of the CDR3; the missing end is completed from the germline J gene. This chain links TRBV2 with TRBJ2-7, with 8 nucleotides matching TRBD2. The CDR3 is made up of 13 amino acids. Germline V gives CDR1 SNHLY, CDR2 FYNNEI. The ends lost 6 bases at V and 5 bases at J; junction bases unmatched: 6. The CDR3 reads CASSVVTSDEQYF. Partial CDR3 DNA: TGTGCCAGCAGCGTCGTGACTAGCGACGAG.

This clone was recorded at least ten times. The sequenced fragment ends 3 residues before the CDR3 boundary, so the rest is inferred from the germline J gene. V usage is TRBV30 and J usage is TRBJ1-2; the match to TRBD1 covers 8 bases. The germline V gene has CDR1 GTSNPN and CDR2 SVGIG (reference sequence). Trimming removed 8 bases from V and 2 bases from J; junction bases left unmatched: 7. This CDR3 is built from 13 residues. The sequenced part of the CDR3 DNA is TGTGCCCGGATGGGACAGGAGAACTATGGC. Translating it yields CARMGQENYG. The entire CDR3 sequence reads CARMGQENYGYTF.

This clone was seen ten or more times. The read terminates 3 residues before the CDR3 end, so the remaining end is supplied by the germline J gene. This chain links TRBV19 with TRBJ1-5; 8 bases line up with TRBD1. CDR3 length equals 15 residues. Germline CDR1 and CDR2: LNHDA and SQIVND (reference sequence). Trimming took 5 bases from V and 4 from J; bases not matched to a gene: 7. The CDR3 region is CASSLRTGRNQPQHF. Partial CDR3 DNA: TGTGCCAGTAGTCTGCGGACAGGGAGGAATCAGCCC.

This clone was observed many times. Read coverage stops 3 residues before the CDR3 terminus; the germline J gene supplies the remainder. The chain links TRBV20-1 to TRBJ2-5; TRBD2 matches 11 bases. The CDR3 consists of 14 residues. Germline loops: CDR1 DFQATT, CDR2 SNEGSKA (reference sequence). Trimming at V came to 4 bases and at J to 4 bases, leaving 5 bases not matched to a gene. This chain's CDR3 is CSATLAGAPETQYF. The DNA read from the CDR3 is TGCAGTGCTACACTAGCGGGAGCCCCAGAGACC.

Remarks on this clone: The CDR3 goes on 3 residues after the read ends, and that part is filled in from the germline J gene. This chain joins TRBV7-8 and TRBJ2-1; a weak D match, TRBD1 (7 bases). CDR1 is SGHVS, CDR2 FQNEAQ, per germline. Trimming cost V 1 base and J 7 bases, with 17 bases left between them. This CDR3 contains 16 residues. Incomplete CDR3 DNA: TGTGCCAGCAGCTTAGGAGGAGGGGGCGCAGGGAATGAG. This codes for CASSLGGGGAGNE. The CDR3 reads in full as CASSLGGGGAGNEQFF.

This clone was observed at least ten times. The DNA ends 3 residues before the CDR3 does, and the rest of the CDR3 is filled in from the germline J gene. V usage is TRBV5-1 and J usage is TRBJ1-3, with D uncertain. This CDR3 spans 14 amino acids. The V gene's germline CDR1 is SGHRS and CDR2 YFSETQ. V was pared by 0 bases and J by 4 bases, with 8 bases between. Here the CDR3 reads CASSLAEAGNTIYF. The part of the CDR3 DNA that was read is TGCGCCAGCAGCTTGGCTGAGGCAGGAAACACC.

The sample holds many counts of this clone. The read halts 3 residues ahead of the CDR3 end, with the missing end drawn from the germline J gene. This chain links TRBV5-1 with TRBJ2-1; TRBD2 agrees at 8 bases. This CDR3 is built from 15 residues. J was trimmed by 4 bases and V by 0 bases; bases with no gene match: 3. CDR1 and CDR2 from the germline V gene are SGHRS and YFSETQ. The chain's CDR3 is CASSLGASGYNEQFF. The CDR3 bases that were read are TGCGCCAGCAGCTTGGGTGCTAGCGGGTACAATGAG.

This clone was observed at least ten times. The sequenced fragment ends 3 residues before the CDR3 boundary, so the rest is inferred from the germline J gene. This chain uses TRBV19 with TRBJ2-1; TRBD2 might be the D (6 bases). The CDR3 sequence is 15 residues long. Germline values: CDR1 LNHDA, CDR2 SQIVND (reference sequence). Trimming pared 7 bases from V and 6 bases from J, leaving 19 bases between. The CDR3 sequence is CASTVSGSRLNEQFF. The CDR3 bases that were read are TGTGCCAGTACAGTAAGCGGGTCTCGACTCAATGAG.

Concerning this clone: The read terminates 3 residues before the CDR3 end, so the remaining end is supplied by the germline J gene. The chain employs TRBV20-1 and TRBJ1-5; TRBD1 matches 7 bases. CDR3 length: 14 residues. The germline V gene encodes CDR1 DFQATT and CDR2 SNEGSKA (reference sequence). V lost 3 bases, J lost 5 bases, and 7 bases stayed unmatched. The DNA read from the CDR3 is TGCAGTGCTAGTGACAGGGTAGGACATCAGCCC. Translated, it gives CSASDRVGHQP. The full-length CDR3 reads as CSASDRVGHQPQHF.

This clone was observed many times. The read ends 3 residues before the CDR3 terminus; that terminus is restored from the germline J gene. The rearrangement uses TRBV5-6 and TRBJ1-1, with 9 bases matching TRBD1. Germline values: CDR1 SGHDT, CDR2 YYEEEE. This CDR3 is 14 amino acids long. The DNA read from the CDR3 is TGTGCCAGCAGCTGGACAGGGGTGAGGGCCGAA. Translation: CASSWTGVRAE. The whole CDR3 is CASSWTGVRAEAFF. Together with reference TRBV5-6 and TRBJ1-1, the CDR3 gives the full variable domain: DAGVTQSPTHLIKTRGQQVTLRCSPKSGHDTVSWYQQALGQGPQFIFQYYEEEERQRGNFPDRFSGHQFPNYSSELNVNALLLGDSALYLCASSWTGVRAEAFFGQGTRLTVV.

This clone was detected many times. The CDR3 end falls 3 residues outside the read, so it is completed with the germline J gene. The chain couples TRBV6-7 to TRBJ2-1, with TRBD2 matching 16 bases. TRBV6-7 is given ORF status, its function remaining uncertain. The CDR3 runs 20 residues. With V trimmed by 2 bases and J by 7 bases, 14 bases remained unmatched. The CDR3 reads CASSYPLLPGLAGGYNEQFF. CDR3 DNA, as far as it was read: TGTGCCAGCAGTTACCCACTACTACCGGGACTAGCGGGAGGGTATAATGAG.

This clone was recorded at least ten times. The CDR3 DNA, read in part, is TGTGCCAGAAGCCCTCAGGCAGAGGGCGTCGGAGAGACC. It translates to CARSPQAEGVGET. In full, the CDR3 reads CARSPQAEGVGETQYF. This rearrangement joins TRBV5-3 to TRBJ2-5; the D gene is possibly TRBD2 (5 bases). The CDR3 goes on 3 residues after the read ends, and that part is filled in from the germline J gene. TRBV5-3 has ORF status, its function being uncertain. The CDR3 runs 16 residues. V was clipped by 4 bases and J by 4 bases, with 20 bases between them.

Concerning this clone itself: The read terminates 3 residues before the CDR3 end, so the remaining end is supplied by the germline J gene. The V and J genes are TRBV11-3 and TRBJ2-7, with 9 bases lining up with TRBD1. Germline assignment: CDR1 SGHNT and CDR2 YENEEA. The CDR3 is 14 residues long. V lost 6 bases, J lost 3 bases, and 6 bases stayed unmatched. CDR3 sequence reads: CASSSGTGHYEQYF. The sequenced CDR3 bases are TGTGCCAGCAGTTCCGGGACAGGGCACTACGAG. Together with reference TRBV11-3 and TRBJ2-7, the CDR3 gives the full variable domain: EAGVVQSPRYKIIEKKQPVAFWCNPISGHNTLYWYLQNLGQGPELLIRYENEEAVDDSQLPKDRFSAERLKGVDSTLKIQPAELGDSAVYLCASSSGTGHYEQYFGPGTRLTVT.

This clone was recorded at least ten times. Read coverage stops 3 residues before the CDR3 terminus; the germline J gene supplies the remainder. The gene calls are TRBV13 and TRBJ2-6; 7 nucleotides agree with TRBD1. The V and J ends lost 5 bases and 0 bases, in that order; junction bases with no gene match: 7. Per germline, CDR1 PRHDT and CDR2 FYEKMQ (reference sequence). This CDR3 spans 17 amino acids. This CDR3 reads CASSVGQLSSGANVLTF. Incomplete CDR3 DNA: TGTGCCAGCAGCGTGGGACAGCTCAGCTCTGGGGCCAACGTC.

Many counts were recorded for this clone. Read sequence stops 3 residues before the CDR3 end, and the germline J gene provides the missing end. This sequence joins TRBV19 and TRBJ2-5; 8 positions match TRBD1. CDR1 and CDR2 from the germline V gene are LNHDA and SQIVND (reference sequence). CDR3 length: 13 residues. With V trimmed by 3 bases and J by 3 bases, 0 bases remained unmatched. CDR3 DNA, as far as it was read: TGTGCCAGTAGTATGACAGGGGAAGAGACC. This gives the protein CASSMTGEET. The full-length CDR3 reads as CASSMTGEETQYF.

This clone has at least ten counts. The read falls 3 residues short of the CDR3 end, and the missing part is taken from the germline J gene. The chain employs TRBV29-1 and TRBJ2-1; possible D gene TRBD2, 5 bases. V shed 1 base and J shed 5 bases, with 9 bases lying between them. Germline V gene data show CDR1 as SQVTM and CDR2 as ANQGSEA. The CDR3 runs to 13 residues. The sequenced CDR3 bases are TGCAGCGTTGAAGGCGGAGCGGACAATGAG. Translated: CSVEGGADNE. The complete CDR3 reads CSVEGGADNEQFF.

This clone was recorded at least ten times. The sequence runs out 3 residues before the end of the CDR3; the remainder is reconstructed from the germline J gene. The rearrangement uses TRBV20-1 and TRBJ2-3; D uncertain. In germline, CDR1 is DFQATT, CDR2 SNEGSKA (reference sequence). The CDR3 is 12 residues long. Between the trimmed V and J ends, which lost 3 bases and 4 bases, there was a span of 8 bases. The DNA read from the CDR3 is TGCAGTGCTAGCCCCCCGGCAGATACG. Its protein product is CSASPPADT. The entire CDR3 sequence reads CSASPPADTQYF.

This clone was observed at least ten times. The CDR3 extends 3 residues past the end of the read, so its final part is completed from the germline J gene. The rearrangement uses TRBV6-1 and TRBJ2-3; D remains ambiguous. The CDR3 is 13 residues long. Per germline, CDR1 MNHNS and CDR2 SASEGT. Trimming shortened V by 4 bases and J by 6 bases, and 11 bases separated the two germline ends. Partial CDR3 DNA: TGTGCCAGCAGTGCCTCGTTAGGGGATACG. This translates into CASSASLGDT. The whole CDR3 region reads CASSASLGDTQYF.

This clone was observed at least ten times. The CDR3 protein is CASRTSGSNEQYF. CDR3 bases read: TGTGCCAGCAGGACTAGCGGGAGTAACGAG. V gene TRBV6-2 or TRBV6-3 combines with J gene TRBJ2-7; TRBD2 matches 12 bases. The read gets to within 3 residues of the CDR3 end, and the germline J gene fills in the rest. Unmatched junction bases numbered 2, after V lost 6 bases and J lost 5 bases. The V gene's germline CDR1 is MNHEY and CDR2 SVGEGT. The CDR3 is 13 amino acids.

This clone appeared many times. The read comes to an end 3 residues before the CDR3 does, leaving the germline J gene to fill in the end. The genes are TRBV18 and TRBJ2-7; maybe TRBD1 (6 bases). Trimming stripped 2 bases from V and 2 bases from J, with 10 bases between. The CDR3 loop spans 14 amino acids. Germline V lookup: CDR1 KGHSH, CDR2 LQKENI. CDR3 residues: CASSPTGPTYEQYF. CDR3 bases read: TGTGCCAGCTCACCAACAGGGCCAACCTACGAG.

This clone was picked up many times. Read sequence stops 3 residues before the CDR3 end, and the germline J gene provides the missing end. The rearrangement uses TRBV6-1 and TRBJ2-3; 7 bases are shared with TRBD2. In germline, CDR1 is MNHNS, CDR2 SASEGT. The CDR3 covers 16 residues. V gave up 2 bases and J gave up 0 bases; unmatched junction bases: 5. The CDR3 spells CASSESASGSTDTQYF. CDR3 bases read: TGTGCCAGCAGTGAATCTGCTAGCGGAAGCACAGATACG.